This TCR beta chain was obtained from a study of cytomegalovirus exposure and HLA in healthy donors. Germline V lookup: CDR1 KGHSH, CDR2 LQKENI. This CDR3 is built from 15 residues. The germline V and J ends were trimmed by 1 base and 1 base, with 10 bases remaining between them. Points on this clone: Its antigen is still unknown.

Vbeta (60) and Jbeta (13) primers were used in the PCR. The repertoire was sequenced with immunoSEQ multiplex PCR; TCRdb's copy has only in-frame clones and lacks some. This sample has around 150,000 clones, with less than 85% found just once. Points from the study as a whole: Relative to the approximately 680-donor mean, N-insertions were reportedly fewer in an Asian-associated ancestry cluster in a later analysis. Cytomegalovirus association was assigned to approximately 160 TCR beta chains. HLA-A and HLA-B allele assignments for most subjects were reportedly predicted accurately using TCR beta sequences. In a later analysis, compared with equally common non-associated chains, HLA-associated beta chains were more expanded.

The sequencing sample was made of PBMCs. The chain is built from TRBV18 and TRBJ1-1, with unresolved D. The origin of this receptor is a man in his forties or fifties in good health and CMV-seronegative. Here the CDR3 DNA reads TGTGCCAGCTCACCACGCATCGAGGGGAACACTGAAGCTTTCTTT. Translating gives CASSPRIEGNTEAFF.